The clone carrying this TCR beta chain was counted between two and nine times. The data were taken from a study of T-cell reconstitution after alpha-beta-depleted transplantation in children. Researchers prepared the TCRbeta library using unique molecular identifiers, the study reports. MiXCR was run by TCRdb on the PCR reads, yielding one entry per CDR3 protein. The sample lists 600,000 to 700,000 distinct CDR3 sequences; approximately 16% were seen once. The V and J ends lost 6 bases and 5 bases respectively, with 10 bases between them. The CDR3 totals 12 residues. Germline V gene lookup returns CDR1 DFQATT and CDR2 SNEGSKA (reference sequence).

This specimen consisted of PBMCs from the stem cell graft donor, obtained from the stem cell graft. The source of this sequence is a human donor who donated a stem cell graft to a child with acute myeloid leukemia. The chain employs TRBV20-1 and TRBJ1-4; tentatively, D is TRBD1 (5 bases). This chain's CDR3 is CSATGTNEKLFF. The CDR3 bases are TGCAGTGCCACCGGGACGAATGAAAAACTGTTTTTT.